These 18 T cell receptor beta chains were sequenced from one sample in a study of blood T cell repertoires in COVID-19. Generated by immunoSEQ multiplex PCR, the TCRdb table keeps only in-frame clones and is missing some. The sample consists of about 140,000 clones, less than 90% of them appearing once. Sequencing was carried out using peripheral blood. These receptors originate from a man between 25 and 39 years old with COVID-19, enrolled during active disease.

The table lists this clone with a few counts. The CDR3 here is CASSPLAYSSYEQYF. In DNA form, the CDR3 reads TGCGCCAGCAGCCCCTTAGCGTATAGCTCCTACGAGCAGTACTTC. The chain has TRBV5-1 and TRBJ2-7, with a tentative D call TRBD2 (5 bases). Germline V gives CDR1 SGHRS, CDR2 YFSETQ. The V end was cut by 4 bases, the J end by 0 bases, with 14 bases between. There are 15 residues in the CDR3.

CDR3 loop: CASSGGTANNEKLFF. The DNA of the CDR3 is TGTGCCAGCAGCGGAGGGACAGCCAATAATGAAAAACTGTTTTTT. The rearrangement links TRBV3-1 (or the pseudogene TRBV3-2) to TRBJ1-4; 7 bases align to TRBD1. After removal of 5 bases from V and 4 bases from J, the junction contained 7 bases not matched to a gene. The CDR3 extends over 15 amino acids. Germline V gene sequence: CDR1 LGHDT, CDR2 YNNKEL (reference sequence).

The chain has TRBV27 and TRBJ2-7; TRBD1 might be the D (6 bases). The V gene lost 4 bases and the J gene lost 4 bases, with 11 bases spanning the gap. This CDR3 comprises 13 residues. The germline V gene has CDR1 MNHEY and CDR2 SMNVEV (reference sequence). The CDR3 loop reads CASSYLGAYEQYF. The DNA of the CDR3 is TGTGCCAGCAGTTATCTGGGGGCGTACGAGCAGTACTTC.

This clone was recorded only once. The chain carries TRBV27 and TRBJ2-7; 7 positions match TRBD2. V shed 6 bases, J shed 2 bases, and the junction held 4 bases outside the gene matches. The CDR3 loop spans 13 amino acids. Germline V gene data show CDR1 as MNHEY and CDR2 as SMNVEV (reference sequence). The CDR3 is CASSASGAYEQYF. In DNA, the CDR3 is TGTGCCAGCAGCGCTAGCGGCGCCTACGAGCAGTACTTC.

This sequence joins TRBV7-8 and TRBJ2-7; 11 bases are shared with TRBD2. The germline gives CDR1 SGHVS, CDR2 FQNEAQ. Losses at the gene ends were 4 bases for V and 2 bases for J; bases not matched to a gene: 4. This CDR3 has 15 residues. DNA for the CDR3: TGTGCCAGCAGCTCGACTAGCGGGATTACCTACGAGCAGTACTTC. It yields the protein CASSSTSGITYEQYF.

The chain carries TRBV27 and TRBJ2-1, with 8 bases fitting TRBD2. CDR3 length: 15 residues. In germline, CDR1 is MNHEY, CDR2 SMNVEV (reference sequence). V was clipped by 1 base and J by 9 bases; unmatched bases: 8. The CDR3 region has the DNA TGTGCCAGCAGTTTATATGAATCCGGGGGGGCTGAGCAGTTCTTC. Translating it yields CASSLYESGGAEQFF.

This chain links TRBV5-1 with TRBJ2-7, with TRBD2 matching over 12 bases. CDR1 SGHRS and CDR2 YFSETQ come from the germline V gene. This CDR3 contains 15 residues. The V and J ends lost 4 bases and 2 bases, in that order; junction bases with no gene match: 4. The CDR3 protein is CASSVGTSGPYEQYF. Written as DNA, the CDR3 is TGCGCCAGCAGCGTAGGGACTAGCGGGCCCTACGAGCAGTACTTC. The full variable domain, with the rest looked up from reference TRBV5-1 and TRBJ2-7, is KAGVTQTPRYLIKTRGQQVTLSCSPISGHRSVSWYQQTPGQGLQFLFEYFSETQRNKGNFPGRFSGRQFSNSRSEMNVSTLELGDSALYLCASSVGTSGPYEQYFGPGTRLTVT.

The chain couples TRBV29-1 to TRBJ1-1, with a weak D call TRBD1 (5 bases). Germline CDR1 reads SQVTM; CDR2 reads ANQGSEA. The CDR3 has 15 residues. The V end was cut by 6 bases, the J end by 5 bases, with 22 bases between. CDR3 nucleotide sequence: TGCAGCGTCCACCCTTGGGTTTGGGGGGATACTGAAGCTTTCTTT. Translation: CSVHPWVWGDTEAFF.

This clone was found a few times. This rearrangement joins TRBV14 to TRBJ2-3; 8 bases are a match to TRBD1. In germline, CDR1 is SGHDN, CDR2 FVKESK. The CDR3 covers 18 residues. The junction had 10 bases not matched to a gene; V was cut back by 2 bases and J by 0 bases. Here the CDR3 DNA reads TGTGCCAGCAGCCAACTTACCTGGACAGGGATAAGCACAGATACGCAGTATTTT. This gives the protein CASSQLTWTGISTDTQYF.

Written as DNA, the CDR3 is TGTGCCAGCAGCCACCCAGGGAATCAGCCCCAGCATTTT. Amino acid sequence: CASSHPGNQPQHF. The chain recombines TRBV11-2 with TRBJ1-5; D is perhaps TRBD1 (5 bases). V lost 5 bases to trimming and J lost 4 bases, with 9 bases between them. Germline CDR1 is SGHAT and CDR2 is FQNNGV. The CDR3 consists of 13 residues. Complete variable domain (other parts from reference TRBV11-2 and TRBJ1-5): EAGVAQSPRYKIIEKRQSVAFWCNPISGHATLYWYQQILGQGPKLLIQFQNNGVVDDSQLPKDRFSAERLKGVDSTLKIQPAKLEDSAVYLCASSHPGNQPQHFGDGTRLSIL.

This chain uses TRBV5-4 with TRBJ2-5; possible D gene TRBD1, 7 bases. This CDR3 region has 14 residues. From germline, CDR1 is SGHNT and CDR2 YYREEE (reference sequence). Between the trimmed V and J ends, which lost 6 bases and 5 bases, there was a span of 17 bases. CDR3 DNA sequence: TGTGCCAGCAACTCGGGACAGCGGGTTGAGACCCAGTACTTC. As protein: CASNSGQRVETQYF.

The rearrangement joins TRBV5-4 to TRBJ1-6; D is undetermined. Germline loops: CDR1 SGHNT, CDR2 YYREEE (reference sequence). V lost 2 bases and J 1 base, leaving 7 bases between the germline ends. The CDR3 contains 15 residues. This chain's CDR3 is CASSFEASYNSPLHF. CDR3 nucleotides: TGTGCCAGCAGCTTTGAAGCGTCCTATAATTCACCCCTCCACTTT.

The V and J genes are TRBV27 and TRBJ2-7, with TRBD1 identical over 7 bases. CDR1 is MNHEY and CDR2 is SMNVEV in the germline V gene (reference sequence). Germline trimming cut 4 bases from V and 6 bases from J; bases unmatched to any gene: 6. This CDR3 has 13 residues. CDR3 bases: TGTGCCAGCAGTTGGGTACAGGGGCGCGAGCAGTACTTC. Residues: CASSWVQGREQYF.

The V gene is TRBV2, the J gene TRBJ1-2; D call uncertain. Germline V gene lookup returns CDR1 SNHLY and CDR2 FYNNEI. V was cut by 0 bases and J by 8 bases, with 7 bases left in between. The CDR3 contains 12 residues. The CDR3 coding sequence is TGTGCCAGCAGTGAAGCGCAGAGGGGCTACACCTTC. It specifies CASSEAQRGYTF.

The chain couples TRBV28 to TRBJ1-1, with no clear D. V was shortened by 7 bases and J by 4 bases, with 16 bases between the two germline ends. Germline-derived CDR1 and CDR2 are MDHEN and SYDVKM. The CDR3 sequence is 14 residues long. The CDR3 region is CASTFYGSRTEAFF. CDR3 coding DNA: TGTGCCAGCACCTTCTACGGTTCTCGCACTGAAGCTTTCTTT.

The V and J genes are TRBV6-5 and TRBJ2-7; D unclear. This CDR3 is built from 11 residues. Germline V CDR1 and CDR2: MNHEY, SVGAGI. With 2 bases removed from V and 7 bases from J, the gap between germline ends came to 6 bases. As DNA, the CDR3 is TGTGCCAGCAGTTACGCGCAAGAGCAGTACTTC. Its protein product is CASSYAQEQYF.

V gene TRBV28 combines with J gene TRBJ2-1; a weak D match, TRBD2 (5 bases). The ends were cut back, 10 bases at V and 0 bases at J, with 10 bases in the middle. Germline V CDR1 and CDR2: MDHEN, SYDVKM. The CDR3 runs 13 residues. CDR3 sequence reads: CATAESSYNEQFF. The DNA for the CDR3 is TGTGCCACAGCGGAGAGCTCCTACAATGAGCAGTTCTTC. Variable domain in full (rest from reference TRBV28 and TRBJ2-1): DVKVTQSSRYLVKRTGEKVFLECVQDMDHENMFWYRQDPGLGLRLIYFSYDVKMKEKGDIPEGYSVSREKKERFSLILESASTNQTSMYLCATAESSYNEQFFGPGTRLTVL.

V is TRBV6-5 and J is TRBJ1-5, with D uncertain. The CDR3 is 15 residues long. V dropped 8 bases and J dropped 1 base, with 15 bases sitting between them. The germline CDR1 and CDR2 sequences are MNHEY and SVGAGI. In DNA form, the CDR3 reads TGTGCCAGCGAAGCCCGACGGGAAAGCAATCAGCCCCAGCATTTT. It is translated as CASEARRESNQPQHF.